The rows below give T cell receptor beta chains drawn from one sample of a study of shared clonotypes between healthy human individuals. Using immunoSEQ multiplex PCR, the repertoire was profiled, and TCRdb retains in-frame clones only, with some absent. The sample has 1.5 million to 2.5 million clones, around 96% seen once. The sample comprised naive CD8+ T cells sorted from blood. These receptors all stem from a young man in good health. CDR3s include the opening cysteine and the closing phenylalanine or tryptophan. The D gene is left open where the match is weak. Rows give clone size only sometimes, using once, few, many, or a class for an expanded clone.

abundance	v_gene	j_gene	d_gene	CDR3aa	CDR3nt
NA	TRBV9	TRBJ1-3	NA	CASSVEGVPGNTIYF	TGTGCCAGCAGCGTAGAAGGGGTTCCTGGAAACACCATATATTTT
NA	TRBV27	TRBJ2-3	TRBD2	CASSPGTTLSTDTQYF	TGTGCCAGCAGTCCGGGGACTACCCTTAGCACAGATACGCAGTATTTT
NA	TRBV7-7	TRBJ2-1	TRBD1	CASSLVVGTGYKFNEQFF	TGTGCTAGCAGCTTAGTCGTGGGGACAGGGTACAAGTTCAATGAGCAGTTCTTC
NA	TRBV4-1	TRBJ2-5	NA	CASSQLTDAQETQYF	TGCGCCAGCAGCCAATTGACAGACGCACAAGAGACCCAGTACTTC
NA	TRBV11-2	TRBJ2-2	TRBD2	CASSLNAGGHSAGELFF	TGTGCCAGCAGCTTAAACGCGGGGGGGCACTCGGCCGGGGAGCTGTTTTTT
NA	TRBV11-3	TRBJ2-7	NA	CASSLSSTYEQYF	TGTGCCAGCAGCTTATCCAGCACCTACGAGCAGTACTTC
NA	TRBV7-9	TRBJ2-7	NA	CASSGPEGPYEQYF	TGTGCCAGCAGCGGGCCCGAGGGGCCCTACGAGCAGTACTTC
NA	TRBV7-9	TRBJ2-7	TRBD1	CASSLGQGEVEQYF	TGTGCCAGCAGCTTGGGACAGGGGGAGGTCGAGCAGTACTTC
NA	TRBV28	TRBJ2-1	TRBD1	CASSEIPGQGGSNEQFF	TGTGCCAGCAGCGAGATACCGGGACAGGGGGGGAGTAATGAGCAGTTCTTC
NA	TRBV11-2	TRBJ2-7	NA	CASSLGRGAGYEQYF	TGTGCCAGCAGCTTAGGACGGGGGGCGGGGTACGAGCAGTACTTC
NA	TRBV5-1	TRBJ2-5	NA	CASSPDRTWETQYF	TGCGCCAGCAGCCCGGACCGAACGTGGGAGACCCAGTACTTC
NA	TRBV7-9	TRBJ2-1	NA	CASSPPGGLPAYNEQFF	TGTGCCAGCAGCCCACCTGGGGGCTTACCGGCCTACAATGAGCAGTTCTTC
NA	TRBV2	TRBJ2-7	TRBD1	CASRDRGYEQYF	TGTGCCAGCAGGGACAGGGGTTACGAGCAGTACTTC
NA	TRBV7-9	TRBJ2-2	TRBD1	CASSSRTGSAGELFF	TGTGCCAGCAGCTCCAGGACAGGGTCGGCCGGGGAGCTGTTTTTT
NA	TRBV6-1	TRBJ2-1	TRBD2	CASSELGLVYNEQFF	TGTGCCAGCAGTGAATTGGGACTAGTATACAATGAGCAGTTCTTC
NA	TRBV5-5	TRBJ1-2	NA	CASSLATEFYGYTF	TGTGCCAGCAGCTTGGCAACAGAATTCTATGGCTACACCTTC
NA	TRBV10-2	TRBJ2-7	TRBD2	CASTGGRSYEQYF	TGCGCCAGCACGGGGGGGAGGAGCTACGAGCAGTACTTC
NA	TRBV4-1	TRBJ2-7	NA	CASSQTGLLEQYF	TGCGCCAGCAGCCAAACAGGGCTCCTCGAGCAGTACTTC
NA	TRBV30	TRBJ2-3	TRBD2	CAWAFSGRQDTQYF	TGTGCCTGGGCGTTTAGCGGGAGGCAAGATACGCAGTATTTT
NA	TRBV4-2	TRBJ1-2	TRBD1	CASSQVSAGGFVSDGYTF	TGTGCCAGCAGCCAAGTTTCGGCAGGGGGGTTCGTCTCCGATGGCTACACCTTC
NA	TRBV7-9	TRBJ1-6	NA	CASSRDGANSPLHF	TGTGCCAGCAGCCGGGACGGGGCTAATTCACCCCTCCACTTT
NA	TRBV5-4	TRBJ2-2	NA	CASSLVFGSGELFF	TGTGCCAGCAGCTTGGTATTTGGGTCCGGGGAGCTGTTTTTT
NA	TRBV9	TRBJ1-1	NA	CASSVVEATTEAFF	TGTGCCAGCAGCGTAGTCGAGGCGACCACTGAAGCTTTCTTT
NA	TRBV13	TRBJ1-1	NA	CASSLQGFVTEAFF	TGTGCCAGCAGCTTACAGGGGTTTGTCACTGAAGCTTTCTTT
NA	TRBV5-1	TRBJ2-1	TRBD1	CASSPGTGDPYNEQFF	TGCGCCAGCAGCCCCGGGACAGGGGACCCCTACAATGAGCAGTTCTTC
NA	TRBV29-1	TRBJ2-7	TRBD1	CSVEQGQGIGEQYF	TGCAGCGTTGAGCAGGGACAGGGGATAGGGGAGCAGTACTTC
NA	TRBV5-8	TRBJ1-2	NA	CASRPGLNYGYTF	TGTGCCAGCAGACCAGGATTGAACTATGGCTACACCTTC
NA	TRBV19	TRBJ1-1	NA	CASIGSGLGTEAFF	TGTGCCAGTATAGGGTCAGGGCTCGGGACTGAAGCTTTCTTT
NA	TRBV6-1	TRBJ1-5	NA	CASRTTEYSNQPQHF	TGTGCCAGCAGGACAACGGAGTATAGCAATCAGCCCCAGCATTTT
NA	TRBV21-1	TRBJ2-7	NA	CASSTATSSSYEQYF	TGTGCCAGCAGCACGGCGACTAGCAGCTCCTACGAGCAGTACTTC
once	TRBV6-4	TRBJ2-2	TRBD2	CASSDSLLAGVLVGELFF	TGTGCCAGCAGTGACTCTTTACTAGCGGGAGTGTTAGTCGGGGAGCTGTTTTTT
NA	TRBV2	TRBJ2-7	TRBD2	CASRWSSGSGYEQYF	TGTGCCAGCAGGTGGAGTAGCGGGAGTGGCTACGAGCAGTACTTC
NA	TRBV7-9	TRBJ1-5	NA	CASSFQYRDKGNQPQHF	TGTGCCAGCAGCTTCCAATACCGGGACAAGGGAAATCAGCCCCAGCATTTT
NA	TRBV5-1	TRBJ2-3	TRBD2	CASSYIAGPVPDTQYF	TGCGCCAGCAGCTACATAGCGGGACCCGTCCCAGATACGCAGTATTTT
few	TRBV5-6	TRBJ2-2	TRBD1	CASSTGTGVAGELFF	TGTGCCAGCAGCACCGGGACAGGGGTAGCCGGGGAGCTGTTTTTT
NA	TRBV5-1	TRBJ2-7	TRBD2	CASSQGLAAEQYF	TGCGCCAGCAGTCAGGGACTAGCGGCGGAGCAGTACTTC
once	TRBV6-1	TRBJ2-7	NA	CASRTVHSYEQYF	TGTGCCAGTAGGACAGTCCACTCCTACGAGCAGTACTTC
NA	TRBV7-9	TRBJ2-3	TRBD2	CASSPSGSGTDTQYF	TGTGCCAGCAGCCCTAGCGGGAGCGGGACAGATACGCAGTATTTT
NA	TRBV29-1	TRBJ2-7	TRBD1	CSVQQGGYEQYF	TGCAGCGTTCAACAGGGGGGCTACGAGCAGTACTTC
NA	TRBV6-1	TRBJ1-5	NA	CASSEYHPGNQPQHF	TGTGCCAGCAGTGAATATCATCCCGGCAATCAGCCCCAGCATTTT